The sequence of this TCR beta chain was determined in a study of control samples from healthy donors and cancer patients. Assay: immunoSEQ multiplex PCR; the TCRdb copy retains only in-frame clones and omits some. The repertoire includes fewer than 95,000 clones, about 83% of them detected once, and around 2.1% sits in the top ten. The V gene's germline CDR1 is GTSNPN and CDR2 SVGIG (reference sequence). Trimming removed 4 bases at V and 0 bases at J, with 9 bases between. The length of the CDR3 is 13 residues. V and J are TRBV30 and TRBJ1-1, with a weak D call TRBD1 (5 bases). The sequence came from a woman in her 40s in good health. Sequenced material: blood. DNA for the CDR3: TGTGCCTGGAAATGGGGGATGAACACTGAAGCTTTCTTT. This codes for CAWKWGMNTEAFF.